These 15 T cell receptor beta chains share one sample of origin, sequenced in a study of identifying expanded T cells in peripheral blood. The repertoire was sequenced with immunoSEQ multiplex PCR; TCRdb's copy has only in-frame clones and lacks some. The sample has 100,000 to 150,000 clones; 86% are singletons. The sequencing sample was made of blood. These receptors came from a person aged 18-69 years in good health.

The chain joins TRBV7-9 to TRBJ2-2; D is perhaps TRBD2 (5 bases). Per germline, CDR1 SEHNR and CDR2 FQNEAQ (reference sequence). The CDR3 consists of 16 residues. The V and J ends lost 1 base and 4 bases respectively, with 13 bases between them. For the CDR3, the DNA is TGTGCCAGCAGCTTAGTACGAGGGCGAAGCACCGGGGAGCTGTTTTTT. Translating it yields CASSLVRGRSTGELFF.

This chain joins TRBV2 and TRBJ2-1, with D maybe TRBD1 (6 bases). Looked up from germline, CDR1 is SNHLY and CDR2 is FYNNEI. V was pared by 5 bases and J by 4 bases, with 9 bases between. This CDR3 comprises 13 residues. The CDR3 DNA is TGTGCCAGCAGTTGGGACATGTACAATGAGCAGTTCTTC. It is translated as CASSWDMYNEQFF.

The chain recombines TRBV15 with TRBJ1-5; D not certain. Trimming pared 3 bases from V and 6 bases from J, leaving 15 bases between. From germline, CDR1 is LNHNV and CDR2 YYDKDF (reference sequence). This CDR3 has 15 residues. As DNA, the CDR3 is TGTGCCACCAGCAGTATTTCTGGGTTAGGTCAGCCCCAGCATTTT. Protein sequence: CATSSISGLGQPQHF.

The V and J genes are TRBV29-1 and TRBJ2-1; D unclear. The CDR3 has 10 residues. CDR1 and CDR2 from the germline V gene are SQVTM and ANQGSEA. Trimming shortened V by 7 bases and J by 8 bases, and 9 bases separated the two germline ends. CDR3 sequence (DNA): TGCAGCGCCCAAGATGATGAGCAGTTCTTC. It translates to CSAQDDEQFF.

The V gene is TRBV7-3, the J gene TRBJ2-1; 7 nucleotides match TRBD2. The V gene's germline CDR1 is SGHTA and CDR2 FQGTGA. This CDR3 is built from 15 residues. After removal of 5 bases from V and 0 bases from J, the junction contained 4 bases not matched to a gene. DNA for the CDR3: TGTGCCAGCAGCCGCAGCGGGGACTCCTACAATGAGCAGTTCTTC. It yields the protein CASSRSGDSYNEQFF.

This clone was seen a few times. CDR3 region: CASSPNRDTEAFF. DNA of the CDR3: TGTGCCAGCTCACCAAACAGGGATACTGAAGCTTTCTTT. This chain joins TRBV18 and TRBJ1-1; D might be TRBD1 (6 bases). CDR3 length equals 13 residues. The germline CDR1 and CDR2 sequences are KGHSH and LQKENI. V was clipped by 2 bases and J by 5 bases, with 9 bases between them.

The rearrangement links TRBV7-8 to TRBJ1-4; D not resolved. Germline-derived CDR1 and CDR2 are SGHVS and FQNEAQ. This CDR3 has 14 amino acids. Between the trimmed V and J ends, which lost 1 base and 4 bases, there was a span of 7 bases. The CDR3 DNA reads as TGTGCCAGCAGCTTAGGCACGAATAATGAAAAACTGTTTTTT. This encodes CASSLGTNNEKLFF.

This chain uses TRBV18 with TRBJ2-3; tentatively, D is TRBD1 (6 bases). Trimming took off 0 bases at V and 6 bases at J, with 16 bases between the two ends. CDR1 is KGHSH and CDR2 is LQKENI in the germline V gene. This CDR3 spans 16 amino acids. CDR3 region: CASSPPQPDSSDTQYF. The CDR3 DNA reads TGTGCCAGCTCACCACCTCAACCGGACAGCTCCGATACGCAGTATTTT.

This clone has only one observation. The chain is built from TRBV7-2 and TRBJ2-7; TRBD1 is a possible D gene (7 bases). V shed 1 base and J shed 5 bases, with 21 bases lying between them. The CDR3 has 17 amino acids. The germline gives CDR1 SGHTA, CDR2 FQGNSA. This CDR3 is CASSLDVAAGGRDEQYF. The CDR3 DNA sequence: TGTGCCAGCAGCTTAGATGTGGCCGCAGGGGGGCGCGACGAGCAGTACTTC.

The rearrangement joins TRBV18 to TRBJ1-4, with D uncertain. Trimming left V 4 bases short and J 8 bases short, with 11 bases between. This CDR3 is 13 amino acids long. CDR1 KGHSH and CDR2 LQKENI come from the germline V gene. The CDR3 loop reads CASSLKLGEKLFF. In DNA, the CDR3 is TGTGCCAGCTCACTCAAGTTGGGGGAAAAACTGTTTTTT. Based on the CDR3 plus reference TRBV18 and TRBJ1-4, the full variable domain is NAGVMQNPRHLVRRRGQEARLRCSPMKGHSHVYWYRQLPEEGLKFMVYLQKENIIDESGMPKERFSAEFPKEGPSILRIQQVVRGDSAAYFCASSLKLGEKLFFGSGTQLSVL.

The rearrangement links TRBV5-4 to TRBJ1-1, with D perhaps TRBD1 (5 bases). Trimming removed 2 bases from V and 0 bases from J, with 11 bases in between. The CDR3 loop spans 15 amino acids. Germline V gene lookup returns CDR1 SGHNT and CDR2 YYREEE (reference sequence). CDR3 loop: CASSLGRGMNTEAFF. In nucleotides, the CDR3 is TGTGCCAGCAGCTTAGGACGGGGGATGAACACTGAAGCTTTCTTT.

V usage is TRBV9 and J usage is TRBJ2-7, with D perhaps TRBD1 (5 bases). The V gene's germline CDR1 is SGDLS and CDR2 YYNGEE. The CDR3 has 13 amino acids. Deletions cut 4 bases from V and 7 bases from J, with 15 bases between. CDR3 loop: CASSLGHNGEQYF. DNA of the CDR3: TGTGCCAGCAGCCTAGGACACAACGGAGAGCAGTACTTC.

The J gene is TRBJ2-1, the V gene TRBV7-3, with TRBD2 identical over 7 bases. The CDR3 has 16 residues. The germline V gene encodes CDR1 SGHTA and CDR2 FQGTGA. V gave up 5 bases and J gave up 3 bases; unmatched junction bases: 10. CDR3 residues: CASSNFGGGYYNEQFF. CDR3 DNA: TGTGCCAGCAGCAACTTTGGCGGGGGATACTACAATGAGCAGTTCTTC.

CDR3 nucleotide sequence: TGTGCCAGCAGTTCCCGGGACGCGAGCCACGAGCAGTACTTC. Residues: CASSSRDASHEQYF. The rearrangement links TRBV28 to TRBJ2-7; the D gene could be TRBD1 or TRBD2 (5 bases each). Germline CDR1 and CDR2: MDHEN and SYDVKM. V dropped 4 bases and J dropped 5 bases, with 15 bases sitting between them. This CDR3 comprises 14 residues. The entire variable domain, with the rest obtained from reference TRBV28 and TRBJ2-7, is as follows: DVKVTQSSRYLVKRTGEKVFLECVQDMDHENMFWYRQDPGLGLRLIYFSYDVKMKEKGDIPEGYSVSREKKERFSLILESASTNQTSMYLCASSSRDASHEQYFGPGTRLTVT.

This chain links TRBV7-2 with TRBJ1-2; 7 nucleotides align to TRBD1. CDR1 and CDR2 (germline): SGHTA, FQGNSA. V was clipped by 4 bases and J by 8 bases; unmatched bases: 10. The CDR3 contains 14 residues. The CDR3 nucleotides read TGTGCCAGCAGCTCTCCGGGACAGTTTTGGGGCTACACCTTC. Translating gives CASSSPGQFWGYTF.